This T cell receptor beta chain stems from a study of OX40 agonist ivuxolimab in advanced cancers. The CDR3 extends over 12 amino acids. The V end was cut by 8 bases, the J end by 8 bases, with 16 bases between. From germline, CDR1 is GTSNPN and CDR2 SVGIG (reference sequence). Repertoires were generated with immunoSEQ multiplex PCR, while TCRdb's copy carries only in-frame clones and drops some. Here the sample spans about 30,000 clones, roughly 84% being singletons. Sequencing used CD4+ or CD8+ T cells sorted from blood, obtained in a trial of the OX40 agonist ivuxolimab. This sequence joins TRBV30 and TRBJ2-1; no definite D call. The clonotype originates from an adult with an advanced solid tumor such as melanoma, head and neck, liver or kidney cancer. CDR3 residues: CAVGPSIDEQFF. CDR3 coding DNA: TGTGCCGTGGGTCCCTCGATCGATGAGCAGTTCTTC. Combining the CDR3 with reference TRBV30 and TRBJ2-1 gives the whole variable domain SQTIHQWPATLVQPVGSPLSLECTVEGTSNPNLYWYRQAAGRGLQLLFYSVGIGQISSEVPQNLSASRPQDRQFILSSKKLLLSDSGFYLCAVGPSIDEQFFGPGTRLTVL.